This entry lists 10 T cell receptor beta chains sequenced from one sample in a study of T cell changes during pregnancy in multiple sclerosis. Here immunoSEQ multiplex PCR was the method, and the copy in TCRdb shows in-frame clones only, minus some. The table includes roughly 100,000 clones, less than 95% detected once. The specimen was peripheral blood, collected before pregnancy. The source of these receptors is a female donor with multiple sclerosis, enrolled in a pregnancy study.

V is TRBV5-1 and J is TRBJ1-2; unclear D gene. The CDR3 consists of 13 residues. The germline V gene has CDR1 SGHRS and CDR2 YFSETQ. V dropped 1 base and J dropped 4 bases, with 8 bases sitting between them. CDR3: CASSLRTAYGYTF. The CDR3 DNA reads as TGCGCCAGCAGCTTGAGAACAGCCTATGGCTACACCTTC.

The CDR3 DNA follows: TGTGCCAGCAGCTTGGGGGGGGATCAGCCCCAGCATTTT. Translation gives CASSLGGDQPQHF. The chain couples TRBV7-8 to TRBJ1-5, with TRBD1 as a possible D gene (5 bases). V was pared by 3 bases and J by 5 bases, with 8 bases between. CDR3 length: 13 residues. Germline CDR1 SGHVS, CDR2 FQNEAQ.

The chain recombines TRBV27 with TRBJ1-5; D gene unclear. The CDR3 length is 14 residues. V lost 5 bases and J lost 3, with 11 bases in between. Germline-derived CDR1 and CDR2 are MNHEY and SMNVEV (reference sequence). The CDR3 DNA follows: TGTGCCAGCAGTCCCCGGGGTAACAATCAGCCCCAGCATTTT. It yields the protein CASSPRGNNQPQHF.

The CDR3 sequence is CASSSPLLSGSFNEQYF. The DNA of the CDR3 is TGTGCCAGCAGCTCCCCCCTCTTAAGCGGGAGTTTTAACGAGCAGTACTTC. This chain joins TRBV7-9 and TRBJ2-7, with 8 bases identical to TRBD2. V shed 4 bases and J 5 bases; nucleotides not matched to a gene: 16. Per the germline V gene, CDR1 is SEHNR and CDR2 is FQNEAQ (reference sequence). The CDR3 is made up of 17 amino acids.

V is TRBV4-1 and J is TRBJ1-3; TRBD1 might be the D (5 bases). V was clipped by 3 bases and J by 0 bases, with 18 bases between them. Germline CDR1 MGHRA, CDR2 YSYEKL. The CDR3 length is 18 residues. CDR3 nucleotides: TGCGCCAGCAGCCAGAAAAGGGGAAACGGAGACTCTGGAAACACCATATATTTT. Translated: CASSQKRGNGDSGNTIYF.

V gene TRBV11-3 combines with J gene TRBJ1-3; D is ambiguous. Trimming removed 3 bases from V and 4 bases from J, with 4 bases in between. Germline V gene data show CDR1 as SGHNT and CDR2 as YENEEA. The CDR3 totals 12 residues. In DNA form, the CDR3 reads TGTGCCAGCAGCTTGGAGGGAAACACCATATATTTT. This translates into CASSLEGNTIYF.

The genes are TRBV7-2 and TRBJ2-3, with TRBD2 identical over 13 bases. CDR1 is SGHTA and CDR2 is FQGNSA in the germline V gene. The length of the CDR3 is 16 residues. The V segment lost 5 bases and the J segment 3 bases; nucleotides outside the gene matches: 5. The CDR3 region is CASSRLAGGSTDTQYF. CDR3 coding DNA: TGTGCCAGCAGCCGACTAGCGGGGGGCTCTACAGATACGCAGTATTTT. Looking up the rest from reference TRBV7-2 and TRBJ2-3 gives the full variable domain: GAGVSQSPSNKVTEKGKDVELRCDPISGHTALYWYRQSLGQGLEFLIYFQGNSAPDKSGLPSDRFSAERTGGSVSTLTIQRTQQEDSAVYLCASSRLAGGSTDTQYFGPGTRLTVL.

The gene calls are TRBV2 and TRBJ1-2; TRBD1 matches 9 bases. V was clipped by 8 bases and J by 2 bases; unmatched bases: 6. Per the germline V gene, CDR1 is SNHLY and CDR2 is FYNNEI. The CDR3 totals 14 residues. In nucleotides, the CDR3 is TGTGCCAGCCGTTACAGGGGGCAGAACTATGGCTACACCTTC. It encodes CASRYRGQNYGYTF.

The chain couples TRBV2 to TRBJ2-1, with 8 bases identical to TRBD2. This CDR3 comprises 17 residues. Losses at the gene ends were 7 bases for V and 4 bases for J; bases not matched to a gene: 15. The germline V gene encodes CDR1 SNHLY and CDR2 FYNNEI. CDR3 sequence (DNA): TGTGCCAGCACCCTCCCCCTGGCTAGCGGGTTGTACAATGAGCAGTTCTTC. It encodes CASTLPLASGLYNEQFF.

The chain uses TRBV7-7 and TRBJ1-3; 8 positions agree with TRBD1. Germline CDR1 SSHAT, CDR2 FNYEAQ (reference sequence). The CDR3 loop spans 14 amino acids. J was trimmed by 4 bases and V by 5 bases; bases with no gene match: 4. In nucleotides, the CDR3 is TGTGCCAGCAGCCCGGACAGGGTCGGAAACACCATATATTTT. Encoded protein: CASSPDRVGNTIYF.